This T cell receptor (beta chain) appears in the sequencing data of a study of Tregs in tolerant kidney transplant recipients. Study-wide results and limits: Changing PCR primers prevented nucleotide comparison between some patients' samples. Antigen-driven expansion was suggested because donor-specific Tregs expanded more than all Tregs in tolerant patients. Biological reproducibility was not directly addressed in this study.

Only in-frame clones appear in the TCRdb table, and some are missing; sequencing was by immunoSEQ multiplex PCR. This table has about 110,000 clones, almost 90% appearing once. Germline-derived CDR1 and CDR2 are MNHNY and SVGAGI (reference sequence). J was trimmed by 6 bases and V by 5 bases; bases with no gene match: 9. The CDR3 totals 16 residues. Unstimulated regulatory T cells (CD4+CD25+CD127-), CD4+CD25- non-regulatory cells, CD4 and CD8 cells were FACS-sorted from thawed PBMCs. Turning to this clone: Its matching antigen is unknown.

The V and J genes are TRBV6-6 and TRBJ2-1, with 11 positions matching TRBD2. Here the sequenced sample was CD4+ T cells from blood, taken before the transplant. This receptor was taken from a human donor who received a combined kidney and bone marrow transplant. DNA of the CDR3: TGTGCCAGCAGTCGGAATAGCGGGGGGGCCGGCAATGAGCAGTTCTTC. This encodes CASSRNSGGAGNEQFF.